This T cell receptor (beta chain) was sequenced for a study of T cells in Graves' hyperthyroidism and ophthalmopathy. Study-wide context: Before treatment of any kind, peripheral blood was taken at initial diagnosis. Whole-study results and caveats: Appearing also in blood were most of the thyroid clonotypes expanded above 0.001.

The sample holds many counts of this clonotype. Its antigen remains unidentified. Not enrolled were patients with uncontrolled infection, other autoimmune disease, pregnancy or lactation. The PBMCs were taken from about 9.7 ml of fresh peripheral blood. CDR1 is MGHDK, CDR2 SYGVNS, per germline. V gave up 2 bases and J gave up 1 base, with 9 bases separating them. CDR3 length equals 15 residues. The source material, RNA transcripts, was used to amplify TCR beta CDR3 regions. An initial round of RT-PCR targeting the TCR CDR3 relied on the HTBI primer set. Using its own MiXCR run on the multiplex PCR reads, TCRdb lists one record per CDR3 protein. Seen here are about 350,000 distinct CDR3 sequences, approximately 15% observed once, and the top ten hold 20% to 25%.

The chain has TRBV25-1 and TRBJ2-4, with D uncertain. The sequencing sample was made of blood. The sequence was obtained from a woman in her 30s with Graves' hyperthyroidism. As DNA, the CDR3 is TGTGCCAGCAGTGAAGTCGACTTCGCCAAAAACATTCAGTACTTC. Amino acids: CASSEVDFAKNIQYF. The whole variable domain, filled in from reference TRBV25-1 and TRBJ2-4, reads EADIYQTPRYLVIGTGKKITLECSQTMGHDKMYWYQQDPGMELHLIHYSYGVNSTEKGDLSSESTVSRIRTEHFPLTLESARPSHTSQYLCASSEVDFAKNIQYFGAGTRLSVL.